The present T cell receptor beta chain was sequenced within a study of STAT3 mutations in large granular lymphocyte leukemia (dated by TCRdb to the late 2010s). With respect to the entire study: In roughly half of the longitudinally sequenced T-LGLL patients, canonical activating STAT3 mutations were detected. To reconstruct clonal hierarchy and dynamics, serial deep sequencing of TCRbeta CDR3 and STAT3 was performed in patients with T-cell large granular lymphocyte leukemia. Patients were sequenced at 4 time points on average, with the number of samplings per patient ranging from 2 to 8. From an initial cohort of fewer than 250 LGL patients, about 17 representative T-LGLL cases were picked for longitudinal TCRbeta and STAT3 sequencing. Over half of the T-LGLL patients were given one or more immunosuppressive therapy regimens, and 30% to 45% of the treated patients had a hematologic response. As controls within the study, two patients with natural killer LGL leukemia were also sequenced longitudinally.

CDR3 length: 13 amino acids, cysteine to phenylalanine. Kept here is only the CDR3 DNA, which spans 39 bases and is read in frame from base 1. Via the germline V gene, CDR1 is SGHDT and CDR2 YYEEEE. Ends trimmed: V by 2 bases, J by 5 bases; bases unmatched to a gene: 4. An Illumina MiSeq was used to sequence the TCRbeta libraries, yielding an average of about 40,000 productive templates per sample. Multiplex PCR amplification was used to generate TCRbeta CDR3 libraries with the immunoSEQ assay. The paper's data handling went like this. Repertoire diversity was calculated as previously defined, and values close to 0 indicated extremely monoclonal samples. Not all clones reach the TCRdb copy of this immuneACCESS table, which keeps in-frame sequences only. Checked studies attribute under half of the gap to unresolved V genes and leave the rest unexplained. V and J calls and clone size are copied from that table; D and trimming were computed from the DNA. The sample yields about 2,000 clones; roughly 60% were counted once. The ten largest make up roughly 60% of the sample.

DNA was extracted from blood mononuclear cells, and the same DNA was used for both TCR and STAT3 sequencing. A word on this clone: Its antigen has not been determined. No qualities accompany the bases; no much larger clone lies one base away.

What the study reported, not specific to this receptor: Several patients had a dominant TCR clone burden greater than the STAT3 mutant burden, which suggests that the STAT3 mutation arose secondarily within a clone that had already expanded. Since codominant clonotypes persisted in some patients, a small but highly pathogenic clone may have gone undetected. Variable intervals between samplings and differing treatment regimens complicated linking therapy response to changes in TCR clonal burden. TCR clonotype switching after therapy was observed in about 35% of the 18 patients, and all newly emerging clones were found to be STAT3 wild type. At least one immunodominant TCRbeta clonotype was present in every T-LGLL patient, and multiple immunodominant subclonotypes appeared in about half of the T-LGLL patients. Because no samples were available when a clone first appeared, clonal expansion was inferred from samplings taken at other points.

The rearrangement combines TRBV5-6 with TRBJ2-7; 7 of the junction bases match TRBD2. Sequenced: peripheral blood mononuclear cells. The receptor's source is a man aged 50 to 59 with T-cell large granular lymphocyte leukemia. Some clones in this sample may be carry-over from other donors' samples. The age is the age at diagnosis. The CDR3 region has the sequence CASSLGRGDEQYF. The bases read TGTGCCAGCAGCTTAGGGAGGGGAGACGAGCAGTACTTC.